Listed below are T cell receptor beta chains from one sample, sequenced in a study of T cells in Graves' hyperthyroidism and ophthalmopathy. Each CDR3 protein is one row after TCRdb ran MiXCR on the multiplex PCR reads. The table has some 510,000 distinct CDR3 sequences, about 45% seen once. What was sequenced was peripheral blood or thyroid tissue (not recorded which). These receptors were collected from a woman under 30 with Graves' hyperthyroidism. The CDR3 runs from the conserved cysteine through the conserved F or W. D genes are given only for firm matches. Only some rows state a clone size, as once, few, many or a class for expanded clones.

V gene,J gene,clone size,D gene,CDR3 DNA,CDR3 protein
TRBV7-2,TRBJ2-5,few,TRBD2,TGTGCCAGCAGCCGAGGACTAGCGGGGCAAGAGACCCAGTACTTC,CASSRGLAGQETQYF
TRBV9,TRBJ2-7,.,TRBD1,TGTGCCAGCAGCGTAGGACAGGGGATCCACGAGCAGTACTTC,CASSVGQGIHEQYF
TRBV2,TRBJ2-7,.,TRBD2,TGTGCCAGCGGCAACGGAGCGGGAGGCTACGAGCAGTACTTC,CASGNGAGGYEQYF
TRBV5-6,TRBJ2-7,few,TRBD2,TGTGCCAGCAGCTATGAACCGGGACTAGCGTCCTACGAGCAGTACTTC,CASSYEPGLASYEQYF
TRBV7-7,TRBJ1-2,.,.,TGTGCTAGCAGCCCTTTGGTTCTGACGAACTATGGCTACACCTTC,CASSPLVLTNYGYTF
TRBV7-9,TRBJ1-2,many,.,TGTGCCAGCAGCTTAGCGGGGCAGGACGGGTTTGGCTACACCTTC,CASSLAGQDGFGYTF
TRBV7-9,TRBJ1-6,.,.,TGTGCCAGCAGCTTAGTGGGGGGGAGTTCACCCTTCCACTTT,CASSLVGGSSPFHF
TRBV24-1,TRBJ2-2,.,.,TGTGCCACCAGTGACAGGGGGGTCACCGGGGAGCTGTTTTTT,CATSDRGVTGELFF
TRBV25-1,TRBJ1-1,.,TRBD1,TGTGCCAGCGGAAACAGGGGGACTGAAGCTTTCTTT,CASGNRGTEAFF
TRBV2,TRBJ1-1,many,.,TGTGCCAGCAGTGAACGTAGCAGGAGGAACACTGAAGCTTTCTTT,CASSERSRRNTEAFF
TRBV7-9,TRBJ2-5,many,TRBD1,TGTGCCAGCAGCTCCGACGTCCGGGACAGGGTTGCGGAGACCCAGTACTTC,CASSSDVRDRVAETQYF
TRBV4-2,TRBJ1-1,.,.,TGTGCCAGCAGCCAAGTCGGGGGGGTGAACACTGAAGCTTTCTTT,CASSQVGGVNTEAFF
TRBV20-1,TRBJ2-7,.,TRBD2,TGCAGTGCTAGAGTTCGGCTAGCGGGACAGTACGAGCAGTACTTC,CSARVRLAGQYEQYF
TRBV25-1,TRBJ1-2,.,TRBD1,TGTGCTCATCTCCCGGGACAGGGGGCCTATGGCTACACCTTC,CAHLPGQGAYGYTF
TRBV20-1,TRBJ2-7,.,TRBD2,TGCAGTGCTATCGGGGACGGGGGGGTGGGGACCTACGAGCAGTACTTC,CSAIGDGGVGTYEQYF
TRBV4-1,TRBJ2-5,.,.,TGCGCCAGCAGCCAAGGCAAAGACCAAGAGACCCAGTACTTC,CASSQGKDQETQYF
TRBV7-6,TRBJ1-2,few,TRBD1,TGTGCCAGCAGCTCGGGACAGGGAATAGGCTACACCTTC,CASSSGQGIGYTF
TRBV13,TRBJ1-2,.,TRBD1,TGTGCCAGCAACTCGACAGGGCTTAACTATGGCTACACCTTC,CASNSTGLNYGYTF
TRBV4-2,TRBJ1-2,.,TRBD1,TGTGCCAGCAGCCAAGATCTTGCCAGGGGGCTTGGCTACACCTTC,CASSQDLARGLGYTF
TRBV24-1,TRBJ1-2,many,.,TGTGCCACGGGCCAGGAGCGGGATGGCTACACCTTC,CATGQERDGYTF
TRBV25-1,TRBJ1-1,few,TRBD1,TGTGCCAGCAGCCACAGACAGGGGGGGTACACTGAAGCTTTCTTT,CASSHRQGGYTEAFF
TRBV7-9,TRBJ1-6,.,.,TGTGCCAGCAGCCAAAGGGGGATTGGATCACCCCTCCACTTT,CASSQRGIGSPLHF